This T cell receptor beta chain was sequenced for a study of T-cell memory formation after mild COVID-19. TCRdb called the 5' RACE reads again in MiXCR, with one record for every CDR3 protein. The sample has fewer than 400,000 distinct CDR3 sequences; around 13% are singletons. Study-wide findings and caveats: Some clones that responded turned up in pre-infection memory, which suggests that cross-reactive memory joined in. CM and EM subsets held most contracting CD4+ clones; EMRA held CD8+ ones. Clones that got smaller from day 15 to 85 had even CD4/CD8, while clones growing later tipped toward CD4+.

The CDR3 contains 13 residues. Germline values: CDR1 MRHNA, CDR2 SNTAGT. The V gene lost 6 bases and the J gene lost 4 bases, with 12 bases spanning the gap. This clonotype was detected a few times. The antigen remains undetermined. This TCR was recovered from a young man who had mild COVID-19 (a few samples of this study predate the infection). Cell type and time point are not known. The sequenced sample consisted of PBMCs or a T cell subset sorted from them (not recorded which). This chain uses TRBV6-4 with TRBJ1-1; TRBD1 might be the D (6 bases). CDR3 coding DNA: TGTGCCAGCAGGGGGGCAGGGACCACTGAAGCTTTCTTT. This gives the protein CASRGAGTTEAFF.